These 24 T cell receptor beta chains share one sample of origin, sequenced in a study of CD8+ T cells in alopecia areata (dated by TCRdb to about 2018). The meaning of the sample's time point label: around 24 weeks on oral tofacitinib. The intended sense of this specimen's treatment or condition label: oral pan-JAK inhibitor, 5-10 mg twice daily. The library came from the immunoSEQ multiplex PCR assay. RNA was extracted from all samples and reverse transcribed into cDNA, which served as template for TCR sequencing. TCRdb obtained this table from immuneACCESS and retained in-frame rearrangements with V and J assigned. These tables miss some clones; where compared with another copy, unresolved V genes account for less than half of the shortfall, and the remainder is unexplained. The sample includes over 150,000 clones, with approximately 60% observed a single time. 12% to 15% of the sample comes from the top ten.

Here the sequenced sample was CD4+ T cells sorted from blood, taken at week 24, from a patient treated with tofacitinib. Every receptor here comes from a human donor with alopecia areata.

J is TRBJ2-7 and V is TRBV9; maybe TRBD1 (8 bases). This CDR3 is built from 14 residues. Trimming cost V 4 bases and J 3 bases, with 14 bases left between them. Per the germline V gene, CDR1 is SGDLS and CDR2 is YYNGEE. For the CDR3, the DNA is TGTGCCAGCAGCCCGCACAGGGGGGGCTACGAGCAGTACTTC. Amino acid sequence: CASSPHRGGYEQYF.

This clone has a handful of counts. The chain employs TRBV30 and TRBJ2-4, with D tentatively TRBD1 or TRBD2 (5 bases each). This CDR3 is built from 11 residues. Germline V lookup: CDR1 GTSNPN, CDR2 SVGIG (reference sequence). V lost 2 bases and J 9 bases, leaving 8 bases between the germline ends. CDR3 in DNA: TGTGCCTGGAGTCCCGGGGCCATTCAGTACTTC. This gives the protein CAWSPGAIQYF. Variable domain in full (rest from reference TRBV30 and TRBJ2-4): SQTIHQWPATLVQPVGSPLSLECTVEGTSNPNLYWYRQAAGRGLQLLFYSVGIGQISSEVPQNLSASRPQDRQFILSSKKLLLSDSGFYLCAWSPGAIQYFGAGTRLSVL.

The table lists this clone with a few counts. One end of the junction is discordant with germline, which a read error may explain. The chain is built from TRBV29-1 and TRBJ1-1; D not certain. Germline V gene data show CDR1 as SQVTM and CDR2 as ANQGSEA. CDR3 length: 14 residues. CDR3 region: CSVRPKVNVGWVDF. DNA of the CDR3: TGCAGCGTCCGCCCCAAGGTGAACGTGGGGTGGGTCGACTTT.

This clone was seen a single time. The chain recombines TRBV6-5 with TRBJ1-2; 8 bases align to TRBD1. V trimming: 8 bases; J trimming: 7 bases; junction bases outside the gene matches: 6. The CDR3 is made up of 12 amino acids. Germline CDR1 MNHEY, CDR2 SVGAGI. The CDR3 region is CASLRTGFGYTF. Here the CDR3 DNA reads TGTGCCAGCTTACGGACAGGGTTTGGCTACACCTTC.

This chain uses TRBV23-1 with TRBJ1-2; D not certain. TRBV23-1 is an ORF for which the function is uncertain. V was cut by 3 bases and J by 0 bases, with 11 bases left in between. The CDR3 sequence is 15 residues long. The CDR3 spells CASSHPVKANYGYTF. In DNA, the CDR3 is TGCGCCAGCAGTCACCCCGTCAAAGCTAACTATGGCTACACCTTC.

The chain joins TRBV11-2 to TRBJ2-3; D is uncertain. Germline-derived CDR1 and CDR2 are SGHAT and FQNNGV. V was shortened by 5 bases and J by 3 bases, with 9 bases between the two germline ends. The CDR3 runs to 13 residues. CDR3 DNA sequence: TGTGCCAGCAGCACAAAGGTGACAGATACGCAGTATTTT. Protein: CASSTKVTDTQYF.

V usage is TRBV6-5 and J usage is TRBJ1-1, with D possibly matching TRBD1 (5 bases). V gave up 6 bases and J gave up 11 bases, with 10 bases separating them. CDR1 and CDR2 (germline): MNHEY, SVGAGI. The length of the CDR3 is 10 residues. In DNA form, the CDR3 reads TGTGCCAGCAGGGGGGTTGAGGCTTTCTTT. This translates into CASRGVEAFF.

CDR3: CASSTEWGRYEQYF. As DNA, the CDR3 is TGTGCCAGCAGTACCGAATGGGGTCGGTACGAGCAGTACTTC. The V and J genes are TRBV6-5 and TRBJ2-7; D uncertain. The V and J ends lost 5 bases and 4 bases respectively, with 15 bases between them. The CDR3 sequence is 14 residues long. Germline V gene sequence: CDR1 MNHEY, CDR2 SVGAGI.

This clone turned up a few times. J is TRBJ2-5 and V is TRBV18, with 8 bases matching TRBD2. Trimming cost V 5 bases and J 5 bases; bases outside gene matches: 7. Germline V gives CDR1 KGHSH, CDR2 LQKENI. The CDR3 consists of 14 residues. Here the CDR3 DNA reads TGTGCCAGCTCAACCTCGGGAGGGAGTGAGACCCAGTACTTC. Translation: CASSTSGGSETQYF.

The chain uses TRBV28 and TRBJ1-1; the D is unclear. Germline V gene data show CDR1 as MDHEN and CDR2 as SYDVKM. The CDR3 extends over 15 amino acids. V gave up 3 bases and J gave up 5 bases, with 16 bases separating them. CDR3 region: CASSLALGLGTEAFF. The CDR3 DNA sequence: TGTGCCAGCAGTTTGGCATTGGGCTTGGGAACTGAAGCTTTCTTT.

In its sample, this clone was seen once. The chain couples TRBV23-1 to TRBJ1-4, with D perhaps TRBD1 (5 bases). TRBV23-1 is noted as an ORF with a role that remains uncertain. The CDR3 has 12 amino acids. Trimming stripped 8 bases from V and 4 bases from J, with 8 bases between. Written as DNA, the CDR3 is TGCGCCAGCGGGGGGGTTAATGAAAAACTGTTTTTT. It codes for CASGGVNEKLFF.

The chain has TRBV6-5 and TRBJ1-1; the D gene is possibly TRBD1 (5 bases). CDR1 MNHEY and CDR2 SVGAGI come from the germline V gene. The CDR3 is made up of 14 amino acids. V was shortened by 6 bases and J by 3 bases, with 14 bases between the two germline ends. The CDR3 loop is CASRHLIRDTEAFF. The CDR3, as DNA: TGTGCCAGCAGACACCTTATCAGGGACACTGAAGCTTTCTTT.

The V call is TRBV29-1, the J call TRBJ1-5; 9 nucleotides match TRBD1. CDR1 and CDR2 from the germline V gene are SQVTM and ANQGSEA. This CDR3 region has 15 residues. J gave up 0 bases and V 6 bases, and 6 bases lay outside the gene matches. The CDR3 reads CSVQPTGGSNQPQHF. The CDR3 nucleotides are TGCAGCGTACAACCGACAGGGGGTAGCAATCAGCCCCAGCATTTT.

The J gene is TRBJ1-2, the V gene TRBV6-1; 8 bases are shared with TRBD1. Unmatched junction bases numbered 8, after V lost 3 bases and J lost 5 bases. This CDR3 has 15 residues. Germline values: CDR1 MNHNS, CDR2 SASEGT. The DNA of the CDR3 is TGTGCCAGCAGTGATCTCCAGGGGGCCGGATATGGCTACACCTTC. This sequence encodes CASSDLQGAGYGYTF.

The sample holds a few counts of this clone. The chain employs TRBV15 and TRBJ2-1, with 8 positions matching TRBD1. With V trimmed by 4 bases and J by 0 bases, 2 bases remained unmatched. This CDR3 spans 15 amino acids. Germline V CDR1 and CDR2: LNHNV, YYDKDF (reference sequence). Written as DNA, the CDR3 is TGTGCCACCAGCACAGGGACAGGCTCCTACAATGAGCAGTTCTTC. Amino acids: CATSTGTGSYNEQFF. Looking up the rest from reference TRBV15 and TRBJ2-1 gives the full variable domain: DAMVIQNPRYQVTQFGKPVTLSCSQTLNHNVMYWYQQKSSQAPKLLFHYYDKDFNNEADTPDNFQSRRPNTSFCFLDIRSPGLGDTAMYLCATSTGTGSYNEQFFGPGTRLTVL.

This chain links TRBV14 with TRBJ1-6; no firm D call. CDR3 length: 14 amino acids. Germline V gene data show CDR1 as SGHDN and CDR2 as FVKESK. The germline V and J ends were trimmed by 6 bases and 4 bases, with 10 bases remaining between them. CDR3 DNA sequence: TGTGCCAGCAGTATAAAGGCGTATAATTCACCCCTCCACTTT. Residues: CASSIKAYNSPLHF.

This clone was seen only a few times. The J gene is TRBJ1-2, the V gene TRBV6-5, with 8 positions matching TRBD1. Germline lookup yields CDR1 MNHEY and CDR2 SVGAGI. V was clipped by 2 bases and J by 7 bases; unmatched bases: 6. CDR3 length: 14 amino acids. The CDR3 DNA is TGTGCCAGCAGTTACCGGCAGGGGGCTAGTGGCTACACCTTC. Translating it yields CASSYRQGASGYTF.

This chain links TRBV6-5 with TRBJ1-2; 8 bases match TRBD1. CDR1 MNHEY and CDR2 SVGAGI come from the germline V gene. The CDR3 contains 13 residues. V was pared by 5 bases and J by 5 bases, with 4 bases of the junction left unmatched. The CDR3 DNA is TGTGCCAGCAGTGAACGGACAGGGTATGGCTACACCTTC. It encodes CASSERTGYGYTF.

The sample holds one count of this clone. V and J are TRBV13 and TRBJ1-2; D possibly corresponds to TRBD1 (6 bases). The germline V gene encodes CDR1 PRHDT and CDR2 FYEKMQ (reference sequence). Trimming stripped 0 bases from V and 8 bases from J, with 13 bases between. This CDR3 region has 14 residues. The CDR3 is CASSLGPGVQGYTF. In DNA, the CDR3 is TGTGCCAGCAGCTTAGGCCCAGGGGTTCAGGGCTACACCTTC.

V usage is TRBV27 and J usage is TRBJ1-2; D unresolved. V shed 6 bases and J shed 5 bases, with 13 bases lying between them. Germline values: CDR1 MNHEY, CDR2 SMNVEV (reference sequence). This CDR3 contains 13 residues. CDR3 sequence reads: CASRGPAPYGYTF. CDR3 nucleotides: TGTGCCAGCAGGGGCCCGGCCCCTTATGGCTACACCTTC.

This clone was observed a handful of times. The CDR3 nucleotides read TGTGCCAGCAGTACACGTGGTTGGGCGGACATTCAGTACTTC. Its protein is CASSTRGWADIQYF. V is TRBV6-5 and J is TRBJ2-4; D call uncertain. The CDR3 is 14 amino acids. V gave up 5 bases and J gave up 8 bases, with 16 bases separating them. Per germline, CDR1 MNHEY and CDR2 SVGAGI.

In its sample, this clone was seen a few times. The gene calls are TRBV29-1 and TRBJ2-7; the D is unclear. V lost 7 bases, J lost 0 bases, and 13 bases lay in between. The germline CDR1 and CDR2 sequences are SQVTM and ANQGSEA. The CDR3 covers 13 residues. CDR3 sequence reads: CSARRLSSYEQYF. The CDR3, as DNA: TGCAGCGCGCGAAGGTTGAGCTCCTACGAGCAGTACTTC.

The rearrangement links TRBV11-2 to TRBJ2-1; D not certain. The ends were cut back, 1 base at V and 7 bases at J, with 5 bases in the middle. The CDR3 is 12 residues long. Looked up from germline, CDR1 is SGHAT and CDR2 is FQNNGV. CDR3 DNA: TGTGCCAGCAGCTTAGGACGGAATGAGCAGTTCTTC. Translated: CASSLGRNEQFF.

The chain employs TRBV28 and TRBJ1-5; possible D gene TRBD1, 6 bases. The CDR3 has 15 amino acids. Germline V lookup: CDR1 MDHEN, CDR2 SYDVKM. V lost 5 bases to trimming and J lost 3 bases, with 14 bases between them. Written as DNA, the CDR3 is TGTGCCAGCAGTGGAGGACAGTGGGACAATCAGCCCCAGCATTTT. Translating gives CASSGGQWDNQPQHF.